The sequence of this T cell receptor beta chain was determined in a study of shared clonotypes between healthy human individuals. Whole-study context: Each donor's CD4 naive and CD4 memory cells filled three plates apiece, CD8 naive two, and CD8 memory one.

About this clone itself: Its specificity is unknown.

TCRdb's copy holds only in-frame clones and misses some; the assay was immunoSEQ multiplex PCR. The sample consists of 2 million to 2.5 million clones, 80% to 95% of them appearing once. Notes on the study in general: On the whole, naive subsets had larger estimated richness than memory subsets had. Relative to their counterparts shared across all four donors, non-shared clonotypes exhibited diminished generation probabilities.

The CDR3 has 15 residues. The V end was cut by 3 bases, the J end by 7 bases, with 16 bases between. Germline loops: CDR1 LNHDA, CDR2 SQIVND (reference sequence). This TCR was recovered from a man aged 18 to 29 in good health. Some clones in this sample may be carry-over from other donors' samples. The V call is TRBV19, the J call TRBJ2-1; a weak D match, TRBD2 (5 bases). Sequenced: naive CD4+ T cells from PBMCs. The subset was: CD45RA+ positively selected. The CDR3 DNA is TGTGCCAGTAGTATTCTGCTAGCTTCGCCGAATGAGCAGTTCTTC. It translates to CASSILLASPNEQFF.